This passage covers 16 T cell receptor beta chains from one sample sequenced in a study of T cell repertoires in cytomegalovirus infection. TCRdb fed the reads into MiXCR, producing one record per CDR3 protein. The sample has about 440,000 distinct CDR3 sequences; approximately 31% are singletons. The sequenced material came from PBMCs. These receptors all stem from a human donor in good health (CMV status not recorded). Some clones in this sample may be carry-over from other donors' samples.

The chain links TRBV15 to TRBJ2-7, with D possibly TRBD2 on 5 matching bases. The CDR3 spans 16 residues. Trimming took off 0 bases at V and 1 base at J, with 13 bases between the two ends. Germline CDR1 reads LNHNV; CDR2 reads YYDKDF (reference sequence). CDR3 residues: CATSRDRGIISYEQYF. CDR3 bases: TGTGCCACCAGCAGAGATAGAGGGATAATTTCCTACGAGCAGTACTTC.

In regard to this clonotype: At one of its ends the junction is not consistent with the germline gene, which may arise from a read error. The chain combines TRBV5-4 with TRBJ2-3, with D perhaps matching TRBD1 (5 bases). Germline V gene data show CDR1 as SGHNT and CDR2 as YYREEE (reference sequence). CDR3 length: 16 amino acids. CDR3 protein: CASGPRAGHDTDTQSF. The CDR3 DNA is TGTGCCAGCGGGCCTCGGGCAGGGCATGACACAGATACGCAGTCTTTT. Supplemented by reference TRBV5-4 and TRBJ2-3, the full variable domain reads ETGVTQSPTHLIKTRGQQVTLRCSSQSGHNTVSWYQQALGQGPQFIFQYYREEENGRGNFPPRFSGLQFPNYSSELNVNALELDDSALYLCASGPRAGHDTDTQSFGPGTRLTVL.

The J gene is TRBJ1-5, the V gene TRBV6-8; weak D call: TRBD1 (5 bases). Trimming pared 5 bases from V and 5 bases from J, leaving 13 bases between. CDR3 size: 14 residues. Germline-derived CDR1 and CDR2 are MNHGY and SAAAGT. The CDR3 DNA reads as TGTGCCAGCAGTACCACCTCAGGGCATCAGCCCCAGCATTTT. Translating it yields CASSTTSGHQPQHF.

The V gene is TRBV2, the J gene TRBJ2-2; 8 bases map to TRBD1. Germline lookup yields CDR1 SNHLY and CDR2 FYNNEI. The trim removed 4 bases at V and 2 bases at J, leaving 6 bases unmatched. The CDR3 runs to 16 residues. The CDR3: CASSVRDRNNTGELFF. CDR3 nucleotides: TGTGCCAGCAGTGTCCGGGACAGGAACAACACCGGGGAGCTGTTTTTT.

The table lists this clonotype with a few counts. The V gene is TRBV27, the J gene TRBJ2-7; perhaps TRBD1 as D (6 bases). CDR1 MNHEY and CDR2 SMNVEV come from the germline V gene (reference sequence). V lost 1 base, J lost 2 bases, and 15 bases lay in between. The CDR3 is made up of 16 amino acids. The CDR3 coding sequence is TGTGCCAGCAGTTTATTTGGAGACAGGCGTACCTACGAGCAGTACTTC. Translated, it gives CASSLFGDRRTYEQYF.

The rearrangement uses TRBV7-6 and TRBJ1-1, with unresolved D. The length of the CDR3 is 14 residues. Germline V gives CDR1 SGHVS, CDR2 FNYEAQ. V lost 7 bases to trimming and J lost 8 bases, with 20 bases between them. The CDR3 bases are TGTGCCAGCATCTTGGGAGCCCTAGGAGTGGAAGCTTTCTTT. Its translation is CASILGALGVEAFF.

This clonotype came up a few times. The rearrangement links TRBV20-1 to TRBJ1-1; D gene unclear. This CDR3 region has 13 residues. Between the trimmed V and J ends, which lost 3 bases and 5 bases, there was a span of 13 bases. In germline, CDR1 is DFQATT, CDR2 SNEGSKA (reference sequence). In nucleotides, the CDR3 is TGCAGTGCTAGGCAGACGGGCGTAACTGAAGCTTTCTTT. Protein product: CSARQTGVTEAFF.

Comments on this clonotype: A much larger clone is a single base away; this may be a read error. The missing conserved phenylalanine or tryptophan at the end of this CDR3 makes a read error likely. The CDR3 DNA reads as TGTGCCAGCAGCTTAGTGGGGCTACAGCTGAGGGAGCAGTACTTA. It encodes CASSLVGLQLREQYL. This rearrangement joins TRBV7-2 to TRBJ2-7; D perhaps matches TRBD1 (5 bases). The CDR3 loop spans 15 amino acids. Germline CDR1 SGHTA, CDR2 FQGNSA. Trimming left V 1 base short and J 7 bases short, with 17 bases between.

This clonotype was observed a single time. CDR3 sequence reads: CASSGPVNTEAFF. CDR3 bases: TGTGCCAGCTCAGGACCGGTAAACACTGAAGCTTTCTTT. The chain carries TRBV18 and TRBJ1-1; D remains unclear. Germline V gene sequence: CDR1 KGHSH, CDR2 LQKENI. The germline V and J ends were trimmed by 5 bases and 2 bases, with 9 bases remaining between them. The CDR3 covers 13 residues.

A few counts support this clonotype. The gene calls are TRBV27 and TRBJ2-7, with 9 bases matching TRBD1. CDR1 and CDR2 from the germline V gene are MNHEY and SMNVEV (reference sequence). The V segment lost 4 bases and the J segment 5 bases; nucleotides outside the gene matches: 9. This CDR3 has 15 amino acids. The CDR3 region is CASSSTRDRVDEQYF. CDR3 DNA sequence: TGTGCCAGCAGTTCAACCCGGGACAGGGTCGACGAGCAGTACTTC.

The chain joins TRBV12-3 or TRBV12-4 to TRBJ2-7; D is perhaps TRBD1 or TRBD2 (5 bases each). This CDR3 comprises 14 residues. V was shortened by 3 bases and J by 4 bases, with 13 bases between the two germline ends. The CDR3 nucleotides are TGTGCCAGCAGTTTTGGGGGTCTTCGGTACGAGCAGTACTTC. Its translation: CASSFGGLRYEQYF.

The table lists this clonotype with many counts. The V and J genes are TRBV7-2 and TRBJ2-1; 7 nucleotides match TRBD2. This CDR3 spans 15 amino acids. The germline gives CDR1 SGHTA, CDR2 FQGNSA. Germline trimming cut 1 base from V and 12 bases from J; bases unmatched to any gene: 12. CDR3 protein: CASSLGGAAGRGQFF. The CDR3 DNA sequence: TGTGCCAGCAGCTTAGGAGGGGCAGCGGGGCGGGGGCAGTTCTTC.

The V gene is TRBV5-4, the J gene TRBJ2-5, with 10 bases aligning to TRBD2. The CDR3 sequence is 15 residues long. Losses at the gene ends were 4 bases for V and 5 bases for J; bases not matched to a gene: 8. CDR1 is SGHNT, CDR2 YYREEE, per germline (reference sequence). The CDR3 DNA is TGTGCCAGCAGCCTGGATAGCGGGGGGCGGGAGACCCAGTACTTC. This encodes CASSLDSGGRETQYF.

There are many counts of this clonotype. The genes are TRBV7-6 and TRBJ2-7, with 7 nucleotides matching TRBD2. The germline CDR1 and CDR2 sequences are SGHVS and FNYEAQ. There are 17 residues in the CDR3. Trimming removed 4 bases from V and 3 bases from J; junction bases left unmatched: 15. The CDR3 reads CASSSPEVAGTDYEQYF. CDR3 DNA: TGTGCCAGCAGCTCTCCGGAAGTAGCGGGCACCGACTACGAGCAGTACTTC. Full variable domain (rest looked up from reference TRBV7-6 and TRBJ2-7): GAGVSQSPRYKVTKRGQDVALRCDPISGHVSLYWYRQALGQGPEFLTYFNYEAQQDKSGLPNDRFSAERPEGSISTLTIQRTEQRDSAMYRCASSSPEVAGTDYEQYFGPGTRLTVT.

This chain uses TRBV19 with TRBJ1-5, with D possibly matching TRBD1 (6 bases). V dropped 6 bases and J dropped 9 bases, with 21 bases sitting between them. This CDR3 has 15 residues. The germline gives CDR1 LNHDA, CDR2 SQIVND (reference sequence). CDR3 protein: CASSSQMTGFGPQHF. DNA for the CDR3: TGTGCCAGTAGCTCACAGATGACAGGATTCGGGCCCCAGCATTTT.

This clonotype was seen a handful of times. CDR3: CASSRREVSYTEAFF. The CDR3 bases are TGTGCCAGCAGCAGAAGGGAGGTTTCTTACACTGAAGCTTTCTTT. This sequence joins TRBV5-4 and TRBJ1-1; D is ambiguous. The CDR3 contains 15 residues. Germline values: CDR1 SGHNT, CDR2 YYREEE (reference sequence). Trimming removed 4 bases from V and 3 bases from J, with 16 bases in between.